The sequence of this T cell receptor (beta chain) was determined in a study of T cells expressing NK-cell markers. Study conclusions and caveats: Also leading the CD3+CD56-NKG2C+ fraction in a handful of donors were these clonotypes.

Comments on this clonotype: Its target is unknown.

Germline loops: CDR1 DFQATT, CDR2 SNEGSKA (reference sequence). This CDR3 has 15 amino acids. TCRdb re-called the 5' RACE reads, yielding one record per CDR3 amino acid sequence without DNA. Found here are roughly 380,000 distinct CDR3 sequences; the top ten clones hold 4% to 6.5%. This receptor was taken from a man aged 18 to 69 in good health. Sequenced material: blood T cells: a sorted CD56 or NKG2C T cell subset, CD4+ or CD8+ T cells, or bulk PBMC T cells (not recorded which). The rearrangement uses TRBV20-1 and TRBJ2-1. The CDR3 here is CSARAPLGAYNEQFF.